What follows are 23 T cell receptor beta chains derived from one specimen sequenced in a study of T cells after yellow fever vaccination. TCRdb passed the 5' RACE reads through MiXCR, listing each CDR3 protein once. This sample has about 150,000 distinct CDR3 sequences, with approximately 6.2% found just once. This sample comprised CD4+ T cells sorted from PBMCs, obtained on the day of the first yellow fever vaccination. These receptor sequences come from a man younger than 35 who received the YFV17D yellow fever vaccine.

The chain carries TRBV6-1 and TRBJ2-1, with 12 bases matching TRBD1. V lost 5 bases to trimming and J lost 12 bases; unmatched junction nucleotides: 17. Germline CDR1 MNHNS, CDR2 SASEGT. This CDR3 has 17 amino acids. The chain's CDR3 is CASSPRPPGQGAIGQFF. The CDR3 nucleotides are TGTGCCAGCAGTCCTCGTCCGCCGGGACAGGGGGCTATTGGGCAGTTCTTC.

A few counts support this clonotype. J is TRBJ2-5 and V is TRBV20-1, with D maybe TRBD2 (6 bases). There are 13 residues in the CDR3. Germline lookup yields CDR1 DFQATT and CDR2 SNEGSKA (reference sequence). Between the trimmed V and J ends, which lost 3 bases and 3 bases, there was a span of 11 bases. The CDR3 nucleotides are TGCAGTGCTAGTAGGGGACTCGAAGAGACCCAGTACTTC. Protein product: CSASRGLEETQYF.

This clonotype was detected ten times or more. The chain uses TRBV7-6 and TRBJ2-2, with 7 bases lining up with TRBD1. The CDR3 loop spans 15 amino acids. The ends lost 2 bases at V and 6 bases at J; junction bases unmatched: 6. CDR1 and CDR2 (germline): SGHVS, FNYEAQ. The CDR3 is CASSLMEGGPGELFF. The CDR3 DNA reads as TGTGCCAGCAGCTTAATGGAAGGGGGCCCCGGGGAGCTGTTTTTT.

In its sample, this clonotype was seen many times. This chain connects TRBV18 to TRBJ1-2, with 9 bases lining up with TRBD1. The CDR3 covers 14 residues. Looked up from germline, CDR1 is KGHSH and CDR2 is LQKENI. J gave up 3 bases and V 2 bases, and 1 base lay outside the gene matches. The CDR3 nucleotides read TGTGCCAGCTCACCAACAGGGGGCGACTATGGCTACACCTTC. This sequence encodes CASSPTGGDYGYTF.

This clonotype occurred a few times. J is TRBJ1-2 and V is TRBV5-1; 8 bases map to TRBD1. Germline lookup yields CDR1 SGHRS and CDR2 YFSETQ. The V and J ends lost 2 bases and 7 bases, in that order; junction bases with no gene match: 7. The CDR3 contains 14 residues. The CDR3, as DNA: TGCGCCAGCAGCTTTTCCCCGGACAGGGCTGGCTACACCTTC. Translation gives CASSFSPDRAGYTF. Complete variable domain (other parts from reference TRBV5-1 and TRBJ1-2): KAGVTQTPRYLIKTRGQQVTLSCSPISGHRSVSWYQQTPGQGLQFLFEYFSETQRNKGNFPGRFSGRQFSNSRSEMNVSTLELGDSALYLCASSFSPDRAGYTFGSGTRLTVV.

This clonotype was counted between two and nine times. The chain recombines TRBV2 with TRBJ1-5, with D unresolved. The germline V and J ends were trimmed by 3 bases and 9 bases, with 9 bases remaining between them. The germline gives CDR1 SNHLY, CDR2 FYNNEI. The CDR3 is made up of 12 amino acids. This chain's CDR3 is CASSDGPGPQHF. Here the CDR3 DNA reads TGTGCCAGCAGTGACGGTCCGGGGCCCCAGCATTTT.

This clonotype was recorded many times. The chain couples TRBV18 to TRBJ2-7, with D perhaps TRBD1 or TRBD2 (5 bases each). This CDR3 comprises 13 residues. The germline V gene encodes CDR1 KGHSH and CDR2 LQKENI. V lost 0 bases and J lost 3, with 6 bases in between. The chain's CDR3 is CASSPPGDYEQYF. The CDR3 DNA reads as TGTGCCAGCTCACCACCGGGGGACTACGAGCAGTACTTC. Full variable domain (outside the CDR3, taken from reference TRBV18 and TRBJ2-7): NAGVMQNPRHLVRRRGQEARLRCSPMKGHSHVYWYRQLPEEGLKFMVYLQKENIIDESGMPKERFSAEFPKEGPSILRIQQVVRGDSAAYFCASSPPGDYEQYFGPGTRLTVT.

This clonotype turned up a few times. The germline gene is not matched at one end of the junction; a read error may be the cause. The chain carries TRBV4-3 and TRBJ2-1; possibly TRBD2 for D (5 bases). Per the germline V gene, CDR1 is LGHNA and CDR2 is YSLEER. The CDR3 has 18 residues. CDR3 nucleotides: TGCGCCAGCAGCCAGAGGGCTCACCCCTTGGGTTCTTACAGTGAGCAGTTCTTC. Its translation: CASSQRAHPLGSYSEQFF.

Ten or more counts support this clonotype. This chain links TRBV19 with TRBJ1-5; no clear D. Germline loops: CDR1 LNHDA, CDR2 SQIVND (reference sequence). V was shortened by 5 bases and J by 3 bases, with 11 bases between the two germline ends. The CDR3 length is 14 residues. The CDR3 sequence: CASSFGPVNQPQHF. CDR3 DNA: TGTGCCAGTAGTTTTGGGCCCGTCAATCAGCCCCAGCATTTT. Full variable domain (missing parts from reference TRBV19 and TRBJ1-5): DGGITQSPKYLFRKEGQNVTLSCEQNLNHDAMYWYRQDPGQGLRLIYYSQIVNDFQKGDIAEGYSVSREKKESFPLTVTSAQKNPTAFYLCASSFGPVNQPQHFGDGTRLSIL.

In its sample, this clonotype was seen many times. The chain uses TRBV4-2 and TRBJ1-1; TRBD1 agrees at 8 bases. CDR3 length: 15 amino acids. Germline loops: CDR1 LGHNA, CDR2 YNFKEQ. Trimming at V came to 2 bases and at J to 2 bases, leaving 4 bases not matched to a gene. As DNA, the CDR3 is TGTGCCAGCAGCCAAACCGACAGGGGAAACACTGAAGCTTTCTTT. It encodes CASSQTDRGNTEAFF.

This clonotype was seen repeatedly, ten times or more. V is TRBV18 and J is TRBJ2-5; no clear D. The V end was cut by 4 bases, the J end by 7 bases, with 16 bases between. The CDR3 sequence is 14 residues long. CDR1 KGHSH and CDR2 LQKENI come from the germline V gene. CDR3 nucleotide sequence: TGTGCCAGCTCACTGGACCTTGCCCTACGGACCCAGTACTTC. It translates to CASSLDLALRTQYF.

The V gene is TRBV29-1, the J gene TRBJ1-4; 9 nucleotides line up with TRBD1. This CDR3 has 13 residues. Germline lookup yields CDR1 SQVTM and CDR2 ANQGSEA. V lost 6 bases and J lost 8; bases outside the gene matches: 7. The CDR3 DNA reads TGCAGCGTCGCGGGACAGGGTGGAGAAAAACTGTTTTTT. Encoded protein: CSVAGQGGEKLFF.

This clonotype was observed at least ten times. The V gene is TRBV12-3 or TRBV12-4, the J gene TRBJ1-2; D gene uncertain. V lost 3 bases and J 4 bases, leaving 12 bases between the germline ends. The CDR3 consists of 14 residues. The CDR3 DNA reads TGTGCCAGCAGTTTGCTCCGCAGCTCCTATGGCTACACCTTC. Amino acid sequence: CASSLLRSSYGYTF.

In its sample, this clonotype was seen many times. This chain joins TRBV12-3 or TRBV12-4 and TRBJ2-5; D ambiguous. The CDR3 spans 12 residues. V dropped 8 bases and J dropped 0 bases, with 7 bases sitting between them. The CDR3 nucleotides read TGTGCCAGCGGGCTAGACCAAGAGACCCAGTACTTC. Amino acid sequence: CASGLDQETQYF.

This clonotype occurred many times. This CDR3 is CAISDPGGGETQYF. CDR3 nucleotide sequence: TGTGCCATCAGTGATCCAGGGGGCGGGGAGACCCAGTACTTC. The V gene is TRBV10-3, the J gene TRBJ2-5; 8 nucleotides align to TRBD1. This CDR3 spans 14 amino acids. Germline CDR1 and CDR2: ENHRY and SYGVKD. The V gene end was trimmed by 3 bases and the J gene end by 5 bases; junction bases not matched to a gene: 5.

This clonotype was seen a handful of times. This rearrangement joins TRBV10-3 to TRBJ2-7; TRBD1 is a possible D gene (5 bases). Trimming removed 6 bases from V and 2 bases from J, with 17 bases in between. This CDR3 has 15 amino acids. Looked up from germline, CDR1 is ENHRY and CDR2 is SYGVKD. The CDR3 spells CAISPDSTSPYEQYF. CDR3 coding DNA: TGTGCCATCAGCCCCGACAGCACAAGCCCCTACGAGCAGTACTTC.

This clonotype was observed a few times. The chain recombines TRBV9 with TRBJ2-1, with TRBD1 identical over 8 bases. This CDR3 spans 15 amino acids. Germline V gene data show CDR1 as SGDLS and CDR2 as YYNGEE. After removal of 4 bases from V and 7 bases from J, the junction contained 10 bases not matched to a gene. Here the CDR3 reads CASSPRGQADNEQFF. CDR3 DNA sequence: TGTGCCAGCAGCCCTCGGGGACAGGCTGATAATGAGCAGTTCTTC.

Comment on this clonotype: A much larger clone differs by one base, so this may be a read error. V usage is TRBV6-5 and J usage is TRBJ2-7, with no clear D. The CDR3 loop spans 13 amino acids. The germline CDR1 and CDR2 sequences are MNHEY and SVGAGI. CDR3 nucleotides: TGTGCCAGCAGTTACTCAGACTCCTACGAGCAGTGCTTC. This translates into CASSYSDSYEQCF.

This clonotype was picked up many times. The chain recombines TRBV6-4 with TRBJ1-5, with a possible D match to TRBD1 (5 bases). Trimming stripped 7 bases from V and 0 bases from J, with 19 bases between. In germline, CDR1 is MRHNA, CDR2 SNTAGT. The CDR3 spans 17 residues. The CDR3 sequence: CASNASSGIHSNQPQHF. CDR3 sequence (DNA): TGTGCCAGCAACGCCTCCTCAGGGATTCATAGCAATCAGCCCCAGCATTTT.

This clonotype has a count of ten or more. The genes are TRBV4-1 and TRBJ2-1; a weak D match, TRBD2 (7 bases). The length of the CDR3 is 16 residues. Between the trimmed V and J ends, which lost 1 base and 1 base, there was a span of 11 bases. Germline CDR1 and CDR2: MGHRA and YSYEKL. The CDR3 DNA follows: TGCGCCAGCAGCCAAGTGGGGGGGCAATCCTACAATGAGCAGTTCTTC. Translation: CASSQVGGQSYNEQFF.

The CDR3 bases are TGCAGTGCTAGCCGGGACAGGGGGTCCTACGAGCAGTACTTC. It is translated as CSASRDRGSYEQYF. V gene TRBV20-1 combines with J gene TRBJ2-7; TRBD1 agrees at 11 bases. V lost 3 bases, J lost 1 base, and 2 bases stayed unmatched. Germline V gene lookup returns CDR1 DFQATT and CDR2 SNEGSKA (reference sequence). CDR3 length equals 14 residues.

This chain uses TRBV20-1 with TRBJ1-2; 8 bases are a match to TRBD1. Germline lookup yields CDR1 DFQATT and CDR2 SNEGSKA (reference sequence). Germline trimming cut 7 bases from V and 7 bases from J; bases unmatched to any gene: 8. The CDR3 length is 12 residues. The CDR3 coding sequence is TGCAGTGGGACAGGGTGGTCTCGTGGCTACACCTTC. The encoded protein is CSGTGWSRGYTF.

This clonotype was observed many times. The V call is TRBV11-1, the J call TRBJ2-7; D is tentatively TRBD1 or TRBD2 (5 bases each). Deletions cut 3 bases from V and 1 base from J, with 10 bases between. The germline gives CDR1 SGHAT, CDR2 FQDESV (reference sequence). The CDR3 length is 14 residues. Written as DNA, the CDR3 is TGTGCCAGCAGCTTGGGGGACCTATCCTACGAGCAGTACGTC. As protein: CASSLGDLSYEQYV.